This T cell receptor (beta chain) was sequenced during a study of cytomegalovirus exposure and HLA in healthy donors. Study observations and caveats: As was reported, the classifier diagnosed cytomegalovirus status with high specificity and sensitivity. Rare TCR sequences dominated, though some public TCRs recurred in many donors.

The method was immunoSEQ multiplex PCR; TCRdb's version includes in-frame clones alone and lacks a portion of them. Among roughly 130,000 clones, around 90% were seen once, and the ten largest hold 6.2%. Concerning this clone: Its antigen is currently unknown.

Germline CDR1 reads MNHNS; CDR2 reads SASEGT. Trimming pared 8 bases from V and 2 bases from J, leaving 13 bases between. The CDR3 contains 13 residues. The rearrangement uses TRBV6-1 and TRBJ2-7; D may be TRBD1 (6 bases). Sequenced material: PBMCs. The sequence was obtained from a woman younger than 45 in good health and CMV-seropositive. This CDR3 reads CASRGTPTYEQYF. CDR3 bases: TGTGCCAGCCGAGGGACACCGACCTACGAGCAGTACTTC.